The text below deals with one T cell receptor (beta chain). Original handling: By means of reference gene primer amplification, nucleated cell counts were estimated. The repertoire was sequenced with immunoSEQ multiplex PCR; TCRdb's copy has only in-frame clones and lacks some. Clone size and V and J calls were adopted from that table, with D and trimming inferred from the DNA. Of roughly 100,000 clones listed, approximately 89% were seen once; the top ten hold approximately 17%. The CDR3 contains 13 residues. V shed 3 bases, J shed 9 bases, and the junction held 3 bases outside the gene matches. Per the germline V gene, CDR1 is GTSNPN and CDR2 is SVGIG (reference sequence). The sample is drawn from a study of blood T cell repertoires in COVID-19. Study context: Sample material is recorded as cDNA or gDNA derived from T cells, B-cell-depleted T cells, or PBMCs.

Sequenced: peripheral blood. The genes are TRBV30 and TRBJ1-6, with TRBD1 identical over 9 bases. This clonotype was obtained from a human donor in a cohort sampled during active COVID-19. CDR3 in amino acids: CAWRGQGTSPLHF. CDR3 coding DNA: TGTGCCTGGAGGGGACAGGGCACTTCACCCCTCCACTTT.